This section outlines one TCR beta chain sequence together with its context. This specimen comes from a study of PD-1 blockade in classical Hodgkin lymphoma. Time point: cycle 4 day 1 (C4D1), after 6 weeks of nivolumab. In every patient, relapse followed autologous stem cell transplantation, while exposure to brentuximab vedotin differed. The CDR3 spans 16 residues. Germline CDR1 reads SGDLS; CDR2 reads YYNGEE. Trimming took 0 bases from V and 4 from J, leaving 16 bases between them. The assay was immunoSEQ multiplex PCR, and TCRdb's table has in-frame clones only and misses some. The data show 50,000 to 65,000 clones, 87% seen once.

The sequence was collected from a human donor with classical Hodgkin lymphoma. The sequencing used peripheral blood mononuclear cells (PBMCs), collected before the fourth cycle of nivolumab. The V gene is TRBV9, the J gene TRBJ2-5, with D maybe TRBD2 (6 bases). The CDR3 nucleotides read TGTGCCAGCAGCGTAGTCAGTAGCGGAGCTGCAGAGACCCAGTACTTC. Translating gives CASSVVSSGAAETQYF.